The next 30 T cell receptor beta chains were all read from a single sample in a study of regulatory T cells in long-lasting Graves disease (dated by TCRdb to the early 2020s). In light of the paper, this sample's time point label describes: newly diagnosed GD, antithyroid drugs for less than 3 months. For both TCR sequencing and RNA sequencing, RNA was extracted from PBMCs using TRIzol. The library was produced with multiplex PCR. The data were produced on an Illumina HiSeq 4000. CDR3 regions were amplified by Arm-PCR with iRepertoire HTBI primers to construct TCR beta libraries. TCRdb itself trimmed the public reads at Q25 with fastp, ran MiXCR and retained productive beta chains. Rows merge per CDR3 protein into single entries with the most common DNA and genes. The sample table records fewer than 650,000 distinct CDR3 sequences; about 16% of these occur just once. The top ten clonotypes cover more than 10% of the sample.

This sample was shared with a second study, whose subject was T cells in Graves' hyperthyroidism and ophthalmopathy.

Sequenced material: peripheral blood mononuclear cells (PBMCs), taken at new diagnosis, from a patient treated with antithyroid drugs. These receptors all stem from a young man with Graves disease. Donor details come from another sample of the same person, matched by shared clones.

Concerning this clonotype itself: It may be a read error: a sequence one base away is much more abundant. The genes are TRBV6-5 and TRBJ2-7; TRBD1 agrees at 7 bases. Trimming cost V 5 bases and J 2 bases; bases outside gene matches: 9. There are 15 residues in the CDR3. CDR1 is MNHEY, CDR2 SVGAGI, per germline. The CDR3 region has the DNA TGTGCCAGCAGTAACCCGACAGGGAATACCTACGAGCAGTACTTC. It translates to CASSNPTGNTYEQYF.

This clonotype appeared once. The CDR3 loop is CASRAGGRETQYF. The CDR3 DNA sequence: TGCGCCAGCAGGGCGGGAGGCCGGGAGACCCAGTACTTC. The chain employs TRBV4-1 and TRBJ2-5; 8 bases are shared with TRBD2. The CDR3 length is 13 residues. V was pared by 6 bases and J by 5 bases, with 5 bases of the junction left unmatched. CDR1 MGHRA and CDR2 YSYEKL come from the germline V gene.

V and J are TRBV20-1 and TRBJ1-5, with TRBD1 matching 7 bases. Per the germline V gene, CDR1 is DFQATT and CDR2 is SNEGSKA (reference sequence). After removal of 2 bases from V and 4 bases from J, the junction contained 8 bases not matched to a gene. The CDR3 sequence is 15 residues long. This CDR3 reads CSARSTGALNQPQHF. The CDR3 DNA reads as TGCAGTGCTAGATCCACAGGGGCCCTAAATCAGCCCCAGCATTTT.

This sequence joins TRBV19 and TRBJ1-1, with D possibly being TRBD1 (5 bases). CDR1 is LNHDA, CDR2 SQIVND, per germline (reference sequence). The CDR3 length is 13 residues. The V and J ends lost 3 bases and 7 bases respectively, with 12 bases between them. The DNA of the CDR3 is TGTGCCAGTAGTATGCCGAGGGGCGGTGAAGCTTTCTTT. It translates to CASSMPRGGEAFF.

Details on this clonotype: A much larger clonotype is one base distant, so this may be a read error. The CDR3 sequence: CAGRWTGNQPQHF. The CDR3, as DNA: TGTGCCGGCCGATGGACAGGGAATCAGCCCCAGCATTTT. The genes are TRBV28 and TRBJ1-5, with 8 bases fitting TRBD1. CDR3 length: 13 amino acids. With V trimmed by 11 bases and J by 4 bases, 7 bases remained unmatched. Germline loops: CDR1 MDHEN, CDR2 SYDVKM.

This clonotype was picked up many times. The chain couples TRBV18 to TRBJ2-3, with TRBD2 matching 7 bases. Per germline, CDR1 KGHSH and CDR2 LQKENI. The V and J ends lost 3 bases and 2 bases, in that order; junction bases with no gene match: 5. The CDR3 covers 15 residues. The CDR3 DNA reads as TGTGCCAGCTCACCCGTCACTAGCGCCACAGATACGCAGTATTTT. Protein product: CASSPVTSATDTQYF.

This clonotype came up once. The chain carries TRBV20-1 and TRBJ2-5; weak D call: TRBD1 (7 bases). The CDR3 sequence is 13 residues long. CDR1 is DFQATT and CDR2 is SNEGSKA in the germline V gene (reference sequence). Trimming cost V 6 bases and J 4 bases, with 15 bases left between them. CDR3 amino acids: CSALRQGGETQYF. The CDR3 DNA sequence: TGCAGTGCCTTGAGACAGGGAGGAGAGACCCAGTACTTC.

The chain recombines TRBV11-2 with TRBJ2-3; the match to TRBD2 covers 11 bases. CDR1 and CDR2 (germline): SGHAT, FQNNGV. J lost 5 bases, V lost 6 bases, and 7 bases had no gene match. The CDR3 is 15 residues long. The CDR3 coding sequence is TGTGCCAGCAGTCAACTAGCGGGAGCCGGAGATACGCAGTATTTT. Encoded protein: CASSQLAGAGDTQYF.

This clonotype was detected many times. The chain employs TRBV6-2 or TRBV6-3 and TRBJ2-7, with 11 bases fitting TRBD1. Per germline, CDR1 MNHEY and CDR2 SVGEGT. The V and J ends lost 2 bases and 7 bases, in that order; junction bases with no gene match: 7. The CDR3 covers 15 residues. In DNA, the CDR3 is TGTGCCAGCAGTTACCCCGGACAGGGGGCGGGGGAGCAGTACTTC. It specifies CASSYPGQGAGEQYF.

This clonotype came up many times. This sequence joins TRBV7-9 and TRBJ2-7; 10 bases line up with TRBD1. With V trimmed by 4 bases and J by 7 bases, 13 bases remained unmatched. CDR1 SEHNR and CDR2 FQNEAQ come from the germline V gene (reference sequence). CDR3 length equals 16 residues. In DNA form, the CDR3 reads TGTGCCAGCAGCTCACAAACCGGGACAGGGGAATGGGAGCAGTACTTC. It encodes CASSSQTGTGEWEQYF.

The J gene is TRBJ1-2, the V gene TRBV5-1; D perhaps matches TRBD1 (6 bases). Germline assignment: CDR1 SGHRS and CDR2 YFSETQ. The CDR3 contains 15 residues. V lost 6 bases to trimming and J lost 5 bases, with 20 bases between them. The CDR3 is CASTPGQGRFYGYTF. The CDR3 DNA sequence: TGCGCCAGCACCCCAGGGCAGGGGCGCTTTTATGGCTACACCTTC.

This clonotype occurred a few times. CDR3 nucleotides: TGTGCCAGCAGTGAGGGCAGGGGGCGAATTAGTTCACCCCTCCACTTT. Its translation: CASSEGRGRISSPLHF. The chain carries TRBV2 and TRBJ1-6, with 8 positions matching TRBD1. Germline V gives CDR1 SNHLY, CDR2 FYNNEI. The CDR3 contains 16 residues. V was clipped by 3 bases and J by 9 bases; unmatched bases: 10. The whole variable domain, filled in from reference TRBV2 and TRBJ1-6, reads EPEVTQTPSHQVTQMGQEVILRCVPISNHLYFYWYRQILGQKVEFLVSFYNNEISEKSEIFDDQFSVERPDGSNFTLKIRSTKLEDSAMYFCASSEGRGRISSPLHFGNGTRLTVT.

This clonotype was recorded many times. The V and J genes are TRBV30 and TRBJ1-5, with TRBD1 identical over 7 bases. V lost 2 bases to trimming and J lost 6 bases; unmatched junction nucleotides: 7. CDR3 length: 14 amino acids. CDR1 is GTSNPN, CDR2 SVGIG, per germline (reference sequence). The CDR3 nucleotides are TGTGCCTGGAGTAACGACAGGGTGAGTCAGCCCCAGCATTTT. Protein sequence: CAWSNDRVSQPQHF. Looking up the rest from reference TRBV30 and TRBJ1-5 gives the full variable domain: SQTIHQWPATLVQPVGSPLSLECTVEGTSNPNLYWYRQAAGRGLQLLFYSVGIGQISSEVPQNLSASRPQDRQFILSSKKLLLSDSGFYLCAWSNDRVSQPQHFGDGTRLSIL.

This clonotype was picked up many times. The rearrangement joins TRBV7-9 to TRBJ2-5, with no clear D. The V and J ends lost 6 bases and 4 bases respectively, with 9 bases between them. The CDR3 runs to 12 residues. In germline, CDR1 is SEHNR, CDR2 FQNEAQ (reference sequence). The DNA for the CDR3 is TGTGCCAGCAGACAACCCCCAGAGACCCAGTACTTC. Translated: CASRQPPETQYF.

This clonotype has ten or more counts. The V call is TRBV28, the J call TRBJ2-1, with 12 bases that match TRBD2. CDR1 and CDR2 (germline): MDHEN, SYDVKM. The CDR3 loop spans 15 amino acids. Trimming took 3 bases from V and 9 from J; bases not matched to a gene: 6. This CDR3 is CASSFRLAGVTEQFF. The DNA of the CDR3 is TGTGCCAGCAGTTTCAGACTAGCGGGAGTCACTGAGCAGTTCTTC.

The genes are TRBV7-8 and TRBJ1-2; 7 bases are a match to TRBD1. The germline V gene encodes CDR1 SGHVS and CDR2 FQNEAQ. The trim removed 2 bases at V and 4 bases at J, leaving 10 bases unmatched. This CDR3 spans 16 amino acids. The CDR3 region has the DNA TGTGCCAGCAGCTTATCCGGCGGGACAGACTTCTATGGCTACACCTTC. Residues: CASSLSGGTDFYGYTF.

This clonotype has just a few counts. The genes are TRBV10-3 and TRBJ2-7, with D hard to call. Germline CDR1 and CDR2: ENHRY and SYGVKD. The CDR3 is 11 residues long. Trimming took 4 bases from V and 4 from J, leaving 5 bases between them. In nucleotides, the CDR3 is TGTGCCATCAGTGTGAATTACGAGCAGTACTTC. It specifies CAISVNYEQYF.

V and J are TRBV7-9 and TRBJ1-4, with a tentative D call TRBD1 (5 bases). Trimming took 3 bases from V and 6 from J, leaving 8 bases between them. The CDR3 totals 13 residues. Germline CDR1 reads SEHNR; CDR2 reads FQNEAQ (reference sequence). CDR3 sequence (DNA): TGTGCCAGCAGCTTGAAGGGGTATGAAAAACTGTTTTTT. Its translation is CASSLKGYEKLFF.

This clonotype was observed many times. This chain uses TRBV27 with TRBJ2-2; the match to TRBD2 covers 12 bases. The junction had 11 bases not matched to a gene; V was cut back by 1 base and J by 5 bases. Germline CDR1 MNHEY, CDR2 SMNVEV (reference sequence). CDR3 length equals 19 residues. The CDR3 DNA reads TGTGCCAGCAGTTTATACCGGACTAGCGGGACCGGGGATACCGGGGAGCTGTTTTTT. It yields the protein CASSLYRTSGTGDTGELFF.

This clonotype was observed a handful of times. J is TRBJ1-1 and V is TRBV18, with 9 bases identical to TRBD1. Germline CDR1 reads KGHSH; CDR2 reads LQKENI. The CDR3 is 13 amino acids. V was clipped by 2 bases and J by 8 bases; unmatched bases: 3. The CDR3 reads CASSPAGQGEAFF. CDR3 in DNA: TGTGCCAGCTCACCAGCAGGACAGGGGGAAGCTTTCTTT.

In this sample, this clonotype turned up many times. The chain recombines TRBV7-6 with TRBJ1-2; tentatively, D is TRBD1 (5 bases). The CDR3 loop spans 17 amino acids. Trimming stripped 5 bases from V and 2 bases from J, with 21 bases between. Germline CDR1 and CDR2: SGHVS and FNYEAQ. Here the CDR3 reads CASSLYQGPAINYGYTF. Here the CDR3 DNA reads TGTGCCAGCAGCCTTTATCAGGGCCCCGCTATAAACTATGGCTACACCTTC.

This clonotype has a single count. As DNA, the CDR3 is TGTGCCAGCAGCCCGTCCATTGGGGTTGACGATCCCGAAGGCAATCAGCCCCAGCATTTT. Translating gives CASSPSIGVDDPEGNQPQHF. This chain connects TRBV6-1 to TRBJ1-5; no reliable D call. V was trimmed by 6 bases and J by 2 bases, leaving 29 bases between them. The CDR3 has 20 residues. Germline V gene data show CDR1 as MNHNS and CDR2 as SASEGT.

This clonotype showed up just once. Just one base apart from a much larger clone, this may be a read error. This rearrangement joins TRBV20-1 to TRBJ1-1; the D gene is possibly TRBD1 (6 bases). The CDR3 is made up of 15 amino acids. In germline, CDR1 is DFQATT, CDR2 SNEGSKA (reference sequence). With 0 bases removed from V and 3 bases from J, the gap between germline ends came to 14 bases. CDR3 DNA sequence: TGCAGTGCTAGAGATCGGAGGCAGGGGTACACTGAAGCTTTCTTT. Encoded protein: CSARDRRQGYTEAFF.

The rearrangement uses TRBV5-5 and TRBJ1-3; 8 nucleotides align to TRBD1. The CDR3 contains 15 residues. V lost 4 bases, J lost 0 bases, and 3 bases stayed unmatched. CDR1 is SGHKS, CDR2 YYEKEE, per germline (reference sequence). Written as DNA, the CDR3 is TGTGCCAGCAGCCCAGACAGGGGCTCTGGAAACACCATATATTTT. Its translation is CASSPDRGSGNTIYF.

This sequence joins TRBV19 and TRBJ2-1; weak D call: TRBD2 (6 bases). Per germline, CDR1 LNHDA and CDR2 SQIVND (reference sequence). The CDR3 is made up of 13 amino acids. The V end was cut by 7 bases, the J end by 4 bases, with 11 bases between. The CDR3 coding sequence is TGTGCCAGTATTAATCGGGGGTACAATGAGCAGTTCTTC. As protein: CASINRGYNEQFF.

This clonotype was observed at least ten times. J is TRBJ2-5 and V is TRBV6-1; 8 positions match TRBD1. This CDR3 contains 15 residues. With V trimmed by 7 bases and J by 4 bases, 11 bases remained unmatched. The germline gives CDR1 MNHNS, CDR2 SASEGT. CDR3 nucleotides: TGTGCCAGCAACCAGGGGCAGGGGGCCCCAGAGACCCAGTACTTC. Residues: CASNQGQGAPETQYF.

This clonotype was observed at least ten times. The chain combines TRBV9 with TRBJ2-1; D might be TRBD2 (5 bases). This CDR3 comprises 12 residues. The ends were cut back, 4 bases at V and 12 bases at J, with 14 bases in the middle. The germline V gene has CDR1 SGDLS and CDR2 YYNGEE. The CDR3 protein is CASSPQLGGQFF. The CDR3 DNA reads TGTGCCAGCAGCCCACAACTAGGCGGGCAGTTCTTC.

The chain combines TRBV18 with TRBJ2-5; weak D call: TRBD2 (6 bases). Germline CDR1 KGHSH, CDR2 LQKENI. This CDR3 is 16 amino acids long. V was trimmed by 5 bases and J by 2 bases, leaving 18 bases between them. The CDR3: CASSNRTEAGQETQYF. The CDR3 DNA reads as TGTGCCAGCTCAAATCGCACCGAAGCGGGTCAAGAGACCCAGTACTTC.

The chain uses TRBV7-2 and TRBJ2-7; the D is unclear. Trimming stripped 5 bases from V and 4 bases from J, with 15 bases between. CDR3 length: 14 amino acids. CDR1 and CDR2 (germline): SGHTA, FQGNSA. CDR3 nucleotides: TGTGCCAGCAGCACCTTATTAGGGCCTTACGAGCAGTACTTC. Its protein is CASSTLLGPYEQYF.

The rearrangement joins TRBV7-3 to TRBJ2-1; D perhaps matches TRBD2 (5 bases). The CDR3 is 15 amino acids. Germline-derived CDR1 and CDR2 are SGHTA and FQGTGA. The V gene lost 0 bases and the J gene lost 5 bases, with 11 bases spanning the gap. This chain's CDR3 is CASSLTRERHNEQFF. As DNA, the CDR3 is TGTGCCAGCAGCTTAACGAGGGAGCGACACAATGAGCAGTTCTTC.